This entry is about one T cell receptor (beta chain). Germline CDR1 and CDR2: SGHNT and YYREEE (reference sequence). The V and J ends lost 3 bases and 4 bases, in that order; junction bases with no gene match: 4. CDR3 length: 15 amino acids. These data originate in a study of T cell changes during pregnancy in multiple sclerosis. Profiled with immunoSEQ multiplex PCR; TCRdb holds only in-frame clones, not every one. The sample includes about 80,000 clones, 94% of them seen just once. This receptor was taken from a female donor in good health, enrolled as a control in a pregnancy study. The genes are TRBV5-4 and TRBJ2-2; 9 bases map to TRBD1. Here the sequenced sample was peripheral blood, taken in the second trimester of pregnancy. CDR3 bases: TGTGCCAGCAGCTCCGGGACAGGGAGCACCGGGGAGCTGTTTTTT. It translates to CASSSGTGSTGELFF.